The 30 T cell receptor beta chains reported below all come from one sample, sequenced in a study of molecular identifiers for immune sequencing clone quantification. TCRdb re-derived calls from the PCR reads in MiXCR, one entry per CDR3 protein. The sample has about 510,000 distinct CDR3 sequences, about a quarter seen once. Input material: naive CD8+ T cells from blood, with Jurkat cell RNA spiked in. Subset described: FACS-sorted CD8+CD4-CCR7+CD45RA+ naive T cells. The source of these receptors is a human donor in good health. Some libraries in this study had Jurkat cell RNA spiked in.

Concerning this clonotype: One junction end disagrees with the germline gene, perhaps due to a read error. The genes are TRBV19 and TRBJ2-3; 8 bases align to TRBD2. The CDR3 totals 16 residues. Germline V gene data show CDR1 as LNHDA and CDR2 as SQIVND (reference sequence). This CDR3 is CASSISSGSFTDTPYF. DNA for the CDR3: TGTGCCAGTAGTATATCCAGCGGGAGTTTCACAGATACGCCGTATTTT.

This clonotype was detected only a few times. In nucleotides, the CDR3 is TGTGCCAGCAGTCAGGACAACACTGAAGCTTTCTTT. This codes for CASSQDNTEAFF. The chain joins TRBV12-3 or TRBV12-4 to TRBJ1-1; D call uncertain. V lost 5 bases and J lost 2, with 6 bases in between. This CDR3 spans 12 amino acids.

The chain is built from TRBV7-6 and TRBJ2-5; 10 bases map to TRBD2. The germline V gene encodes CDR1 SGHVS and CDR2 FNYEAQ. V dropped 4 bases and J dropped 3; count of bases not matched to a gene: 11. The CDR3 sequence is 17 residues long. As DNA, the CDR3 is TGTGCCAGCAGCTCGCTCAAGACTAGCGGGCAGAAAGAGACCCAGTACTTC. This encodes CASSSLKTSGQKETQYF.

The chain is built from TRBV3-1 and TRBJ2-7; D remains ambiguous. This CDR3 has 14 amino acids. With 0 bases removed from V and 3 bases from J, the gap between germline ends came to 9 bases. CDR1 is LGHDT and CDR2 is YNNKEL in the germline V gene (reference sequence). The CDR3, as DNA: TGTGCCAGCAGCCAAGATCCCAGGTACTACGAGCAGTACTTC. Protein sequence: CASSQDPRYYEQYF.

This clonotype has a count of ten or more. This sequence joins TRBV6-1 and TRBJ1-4, with D hard to call. V was pared by 6 bases and J by 0 bases, with 2 bases between. Germline V gene data show CDR1 as MNHNS and CDR2 as SASEGT. CDR3 length equals 12 residues. The CDR3 bases are TGTGCCAGCAGCGCAACTAATGAAAAACTGTTTTTT. Encoded protein: CASSATNEKLFF.

Concerning this clonotype itself: A much larger clone lies one base from this, so it may be a read error. The chain carries TRBV5-1 and TRBJ2-5; D remains ambiguous. Germline V gene lookup returns CDR1 SGHRS and CDR2 YFSETQ. The CDR3 runs 14 residues. Trimming removed 0 bases at V and 4 bases at J, with 10 bases between. CDR3 sequence reads: CASSLEFGAETQYF. CDR3 coding DNA: TGCGCCAGCAGCTTGGAGTTCGGCGCAGAGACCCAGTACTTC.

J is TRBJ1-2 and V is TRBV2, with D tentatively TRBD1 (5 bases). V lost 4 bases and J 3 bases, leaving 12 bases between the germline ends. In germline, CDR1 is SNHLY, CDR2 FYNNEI. The length of the CDR3 is 14 residues. This CDR3 is CASSVKGTYYGYTF. The CDR3 DNA follows: TGTGCCAGCAGTGTAAAGGGGACGTACTATGGCTACACCTTC. Filled out from reference TRBV2 and TRBJ1-2, the complete variable domain reads EPEVTQTPSHQVTQMGQEVILRCVPISNHLYFYWYRQILGQKVEFLVSFYNNEISEKSEIFDDQFSVERPDGSNFTLKIRSTKLEDSAMYFCASSVKGTYYGYTFGSGTRLTVV.

To note about this clonotype: A much larger clone is a single base away; this may be a read error. The J gene is TRBJ2-7, the V gene TRBV6-5; TRBD1 or TRBD2 may be the D gene (5 bases each). CDR3 length equals 13 residues. Trimming removed 4 bases from V and 5 bases from J, with 12 bases in between. Germline V gene lookup returns CDR1 MNHEY and CDR2 SVGAGI. The CDR3 spells CASSCSGPDEQYF. The DNA for the CDR3 is TGTGCCAGCAGTTGCTCGGGACCTGACGAGCAGTACTTC.

The chain employs TRBV6-5 and TRBJ2-7; 7 nucleotides line up with TRBD1. This CDR3 spans 16 amino acids. With V trimmed by 4 bases and J by 0 bases, 9 bases remained unmatched. CDR1 is MNHEY, CDR2 SVGAGI, per germline. CDR3 DNA sequence: TGTGCCAGCAGTTCGACAGGGTACTCAAACTCCTACGAGCAGTACTTC. Translating it yields CASSSTGYSNSYEQYF.

This clonotype appeared a few times. The J gene is TRBJ1-1, the V gene TRBV6-2 or TRBV6-3; D gene uncertain. Germline loops: CDR1 MNHEY, CDR2 SVGEGT. There are 12 residues in the CDR3. The V end was cut by 0 bases, the J end by 4 bases, with 3 bases between. CDR3 in amino acids: CASSYSITEAFF. CDR3 DNA sequence: TGTGCCAGCAGTTACTCCATCACTGAAGCTTTCTTT.

In its sample, this clonotype was seen many times. This chain joins TRBV6-5 and TRBJ2-3, with 10 positions matching TRBD2. V was pared by 5 bases and J by 6 bases, with 8 bases of the junction left unmatched. Germline V gives CDR1 MNHEY, CDR2 SVGAGI. CDR3 length: 15 residues. CDR3 in DNA: TGTGCCAGCAGTCTACTAGCGGGGATGGGGGATACGCAGTATTTT. Its protein is CASSLLAGMGDTQYF.

V is TRBV6-5 and J is TRBJ2-1; D uncertain. The CDR3 is made up of 12 amino acids. The V gene lost 2 bases and the J gene lost 14 bases, with 13 bases spanning the gap. Germline V gene data show CDR1 as MNHEY and CDR2 as SVGAGI. CDR3 protein: CASSYNGLWEFF. The CDR3 DNA sequence: TGTGCCAGCAGTTACAACGGCCTGTGGGAGTTCTTC.

This clonotype was seen only once. V usage is TRBV27 and J usage is TRBJ2-5; D might be TRBD1 or TRBD2, each matching 6 bases. V lost 4 bases and J lost 2, with 14 bases in between. This CDR3 contains 15 residues. Germline-derived CDR1 and CDR2 are MNHEY and SMNVEV (reference sequence). CDR3 protein: CASSSGRGRQETQYF. In DNA form, the CDR3 reads TGTGCCAGCAGTTCCGGCCGGGGGCGACAAGAGACCCAGTACTTC.

In the case of this clonotype: A much larger clonotype is one base distant, so this may be a read error. The rearrangement links TRBV4-1 to TRBJ2-5; 8 nucleotides agree with TRBD1. Germline CDR1 and CDR2: MGHRA and YSYEKL. The CDR3 length is 15 residues. As DNA, the CDR3 is TGCGCCACCAGCCAAGTAGCGGACAGGGAAGAGACCCAGTACTTC. Translating gives CATSQVADREETQYF.

There are a few counts of this clonotype. The chain's CDR3 is CASSPGRINEQFF. The CDR3, as DNA: TGTGCCAGCAGTCCCGGTCGTATCAATGAGCAGTTCTTC. V gene TRBV6-2 or TRBV6-3 combines with J gene TRBJ2-1; D is uncertain. There are 13 residues in the CDR3. The V end lost 5 bases, the J end lost 6 bases, and 11 bases lay between the germline ends. Germline CDR1 is MNHEY and CDR2 is SVGEGT.

J is TRBJ2-3 and V is TRBV2, with D perhaps TRBD2 (5 bases). This CDR3 has 16 residues. V gave up 6 bases and J gave up 5 bases, with 21 bases separating them. The germline CDR1 and CDR2 sequences are SNHLY and FYNNEI. DNA of the CDR3: TGTGCCAGCAGCCCTCGTGGGCGGGCGGCCGAAGATACGCAGTATTTT. Translation gives CASSPRGRAAEDTQYF.

Notes on this clonotype: The CDR3 carries no conserved terminal phenylalanine or tryptophan, so it likely arises from a read error. It is unclear where the CDR3 begins or ends on the DNA, so no DNA is shown, and the CDR3 is as TCRdb lists it. The V and J genes are TRBV7-2 and TRBJ2-3; TRBD2, as called in the table, went unchecked against the DNA. The CDR3 totals 12 residues, both ends included. Per the germline V gene, CDR1 is SGHTA and CDR2 is FQGNSA. The CDR3 here is CASSQNRAQLYL.

V is TRBV28 and J is TRBJ2-7; TRBD1 agrees at 10 bases. This CDR3 region has 14 residues. With 11 bases clipped from V and 2 bases from J, the junction kept 9 bases outside the gene matches. Germline lookup yields CDR1 MDHEN and CDR2 SYDVKM. CDR3 region: CASSMGQGPYEQYF. Written as DNA, the CDR3 is TGTGCCTCCTCGATGGGACAGGGGCCCTACGAGCAGTACTTC.

The rearrangement uses TRBV4-1 and TRBJ2-5, with TRBD1 matching over 8 bases. In germline, CDR1 is MGHRA, CDR2 YSYEKL. The CDR3 consists of 17 residues. Trimming at V came to 2 bases and at J to 3 bases, leaving 11 bases not matched to a gene. Here the CDR3 DNA reads TGCGCCAGCAGCCAACTACCGACAGGGGACTTCAAAGAGACCCAGTACTTC. It translates to CASSQLPTGDFKETQYF.

This clonotype appeared many times. V gene TRBV12-3 or TRBV12-4 combines with J gene TRBJ2-3; D remains unclear. The V end was cut by 8 bases, the J end by 2 bases, with 14 bases between. The CDR3 covers 14 residues. The CDR3 nucleotides are TGTGCCAGCTCTCGGGTGTCCGACACAGATACGCAGTATTTT. Its translation: CASSRVSDTDTQYF.

Turning to this clonotype: A much larger clone is a single base away; this may be a read error. The V and J genes are TRBV30 and TRBJ1-1; D is possibly TRBD1 (6 bases). From germline, CDR1 is GTSNPN and CDR2 SVGIG (reference sequence). Trimming removed 6 bases from V and 4 bases from J, with 18 bases in between. The CDR3 contains 14 residues. The CDR3 region is CACLNQGIGTEAFF. The CDR3 DNA reads TGTGCCTGCCTCAACCAGGGGATAGGCACTGAAGCTTTCTTT.

This clonotype has only a few counts. The gene calls are TRBV3-1 and TRBJ2-3, with 7 bases aligning to TRBD2. There are 15 residues in the CDR3. V shed 4 bases, J shed 3 bases, and the junction held 7 bases outside the gene matches. Looked up from germline, CDR1 is LGHDT and CDR2 is YNNKEL (reference sequence). The CDR3 protein is CASSPVLAETDTQYF. The CDR3 DNA reads as TGTGCCAGCAGCCCAGTGCTAGCGGAGACAGATACGCAGTATTTT.

V and J are TRBV20-1 and TRBJ2-7, with 7 bases aligning to TRBD1. The junction had 6 bases not matched to a gene; V was cut back by 4 bases and J by 3 bases. The CDR3 spans 13 residues. Germline CDR1 DFQATT, CDR2 SNEGSKA (reference sequence). CDR3 in DNA: TGCAGTGCTAATACAGGGGCCGACTACGAGCAGTACTTC. It encodes CSANTGADYEQYF.

Ten or more counts support this clonotype. The rearrangement uses TRBV5-1 and TRBJ2-7, with D tentatively TRBD1 (5 bases). Germline-derived CDR1 and CDR2 are SGHRS and YFSETQ. This CDR3 has 14 residues. V was shortened by 2 bases and J by 2 bases, with 11 bases between the two germline ends. In DNA, the CDR3 is TGCGCCAGCAGCTTTTGGCAGGGCGCCTACGAGCAGTACTTC. Its translation: CASSFWQGAYEQYF.

The rearrangement links TRBV7-6 to TRBJ2-1, with TRBD2 as a possible D gene (6 bases). Deletions cut 6 bases from V and 1 base from J, with 13 bases between. The germline CDR1 and CDR2 sequences are SGHVS and FNYEAQ. The CDR3 contains 15 residues. CDR3 in DNA: TGTGCCAGCAGTATCTACGGGGGTTCCTACAATGAGCAGTTCTTC. Translating gives CASSIYGGSYNEQFF.

This clonotype came up a few times. The junction and the germline gene differ at one end; a read error may be behind it. The chain combines TRBV28 with TRBJ1-4, with 9 bases fitting TRBD1. The germline gives CDR1 MDHEN, CDR2 SYDVKM. CDR3 size: 13 residues. The CDR3 reads CASSTGGDEILFF. The DNA of the CDR3 is TGTGCCAGCAGTACAGGGGGCGATGAAATACTGTTTTTT.

The rearrangement links TRBV5-4 to TRBJ2-5; unclear D gene. The CDR3 runs 15 residues. V was shortened by 5 bases and J by 3 bases, with 17 bases between the two germline ends. Per germline, CDR1 SGHNT and CDR2 YYREEE (reference sequence). The CDR3: CASSDMGSLKETQYF. In DNA form, the CDR3 reads TGTGCCAGCAGTGATATGGGCAGCCTGAAAGAGACCCAGTACTTC.

With respect to this clonotype: A much bigger clone sits one base away, suggesting this may be a read error. CDR3 protein: CAQRATIHNEQFF. CDR3 DNA sequence: TGTGCCCAAAGGGCTACTATCCACAATGAGCAGTTCTTC. The chain joins TRBV30 to TRBJ2-1; no clear D. The germline V and J ends were trimmed by 8 bases and 5 bases, with 16 bases remaining between them. The CDR3 consists of 13 residues. CDR1 is GTSNPN and CDR2 is SVGIG in the germline V gene (reference sequence).

This clonotype has at least ten counts. This CDR3 reads CARERRGASRTDTQYF. CDR3 nucleotides: TGCGCCAGAGAGAGGCGGGGGGCGTCACGCACAGATACGCAGTATTTT. The chain carries TRBV5-1 and TRBJ2-3, with 8 bases aligning to TRBD2. Germline V lookup: CDR1 SGHRS, CDR2 YFSETQ. The CDR3 totals 16 residues. Unmatched junction bases numbered 12, after V lost 8 bases and J lost 1 base.

As to this clonotype: Compared with germline, one end of the junction differs, possibly owing to a read error. This chain connects TRBV29-1 to TRBJ1-3; the D gene is possibly TRBD1 (6 bases). The CDR3 extends over 14 amino acids. Germline loops: CDR1 SQVTM, CDR2 ANQGSEA. In DNA, the CDR3 is TGCAGCGTTGAGGGGACACACTCTGGAAACACCTTATATTTT. Encoded protein: CSVEGTHSGNTLYF.